A single sample is the source of the 23 T cell receptor delta chains below, sequenced in a study of gamma-delta T cells after stem cell transplantation. TCRdb reprocessed the RT-PCR reads using CATT. This sample yields around 4,600 delta-chain clones, of which under 2% are seen a single time; around 30% belongs to the top ten. Sequencing was carried out using gamma-delta T cells. The receptor set was obtained from a human donor. It is not recorded whose cells these are; they may come from a transplant donor.

The table lists this clone with many counts. Given a far larger clone just one base away, this is likely a sequencing read error. This rearrangement joins TRDV2 to TRDJ3; TRDD3 agrees at 8 bases. This CDR3 has 19 residues. In germline, CDR1 is GEAIGNYY, CDR2 EKD. CDR3 sequence (DNA): TGTGCCTGTGGCACCGTAGGGGATACCAGCTCCTGGGACACCCGACAGATGTTTTTC. Translated: CACGTVGDTSSWDTRQMFF.

By frequency in the sample, this clone is medium-sized. This is likely an artifact of a read error, given a far larger clone one base away. This chain uses TRDV2 with TRDJ1, with 13 bases fitting TRDD3. Germline assignment: CDR1 GEAIGNYY and CDR2 EKD. The CDR3 covers 18 residues. The CDR3 region has the DNA TGTGCCTGTAACACCGTTTCGACTGGGGGATACGACACCGATAAACTCATCTTT. As protein: CACNTVSTGGYDTDKLIF.

Of note for this clone: Only one base separates this from a far larger clonotype, so it likely reflects a read error. The identical CDR3 is also encoded by other nucleotide sequences in the sample. The V gene is TRDV2, the J gene TRDJ1; possibly TRDD3 for D (7 bases). Germline CDR1 reads GEAIGNYY; CDR2 reads EKD. This CDR3 is built from 19 residues. CDR3 sequence reads: CACDTVSFPPTGDLDKLIF. In nucleotides, the CDR3 is TGTGCCTGCGACACCGTGAGTTTCCCTCCTACTGGGGACCTCGATAAACTCATCTTT.

This clone turned up a few times. This chain links TRDV2 with TRDJ1, with TRDD3 matching 13 bases. The V and J ends lost 3 bases and 2 bases, in that order; junction bases with no gene match: 17. This CDR3 comprises 20 residues. Germline V gives CDR1 GEAIGNYY, CDR2 EKD. DNA of the CDR3: TGTGCCTGTGACCCCGTACTGGGGGATACGCTCCCTCCCGTTACCGATAAACTCATCTTT. The encoded protein is CACDPVLGDTLPPVTDKLIF.

A note on this clone: A read error likely explains why the TCRdb protein, taken from a much larger clone, differs from this DNA's translation at residue 9; the protein shown is translated from the DNA. This sequence joins TRDV2 and TRDJ3, with TRDD3 matching over 10 bases. The CDR3 contains 20 residues. With 1 base clipped from V and 0 bases from J, the junction kept 8 bases outside the gene matches. Germline V gene lookup returns CDR1 GEAIGNYY and CDR2 EKD. The CDR3 here is CACDTTGGCSSSWDTRQMFF. The CDR3 nucleotides are TGTGCCTGTGACACGACTGGGGGATGCTCGAGCTCCTGGGACACCCGACAGATGTTTTTC.

As to this clone: A read error is likely here: a far larger clone is one base away. The sample holds other DNA sequences that translate to the same CDR3. This sequence joins TRDV2 and TRDJ1, with 11 bases fitting TRDD3. V gave up 1 base and J gave up 3 bases; unmatched junction bases: 12. Germline V gene sequence: CDR1 GEAIGNYY, CDR2 EKD. CDR3 length: 18 amino acids. Here the CDR3 reads CACDTVSGGYARSDKLIF. The CDR3 DNA sequence: TGTGCCTGTGACACTGTAAGTGGGGGATACGCTCGTTCCGATAAACTCATCTTT.

This clone showed up just a few times. A far larger clone differs by one base, so this is likely a read error. This sample includes further DNA sequences coding for the same CDR3. The chain joins TRDV2 to TRDJ1; 9 positions agree with TRDD3. CDR3 length: 15 amino acids. Germline values: CDR1 GEAIGNYY, CDR2 EKD. The CDR3 nucleotides are TGTGCCTGTGACACTCTACTGGGGGACACCGACAAACTCATCTTT. Its protein is CACDTLLGDTDKLIF.

With regard to this clone: The mismatch at residue 4 between this DNA's translation and the TCRdb protein of a much larger clone likely reflects a read error; the protein shown is translated from the DNA. The V and J genes are TRDV2 and TRDJ1; 8 bases are a match to TRDD3. Per germline, CDR1 GEAIGNYY and CDR2 EKD. The CDR3 loop spans 15 amino acids. The CDR3 DNA is TGTGCCTGTGGCACCCTGGGGGAACACACCGATAAACTCATCTTT. It translates to CACGTLGEHTDKLIF.

This clone showed up many times. It is likely a read error: a sequence one base away is far more abundant. The chain carries TRDV2 and TRDJ3; 8 nucleotides agree with TRDD3. Trimming took 3 bases from V and 0 from J; bases not matched to a gene: 9. Germline V gene sequence: CDR1 GEAIGNYY, CDR2 EKD. This CDR3 spans 19 amino acids. CDR3 residues: CACDAVGDTSSWDTRQMFF. CDR3 in DNA: TGTGCCTGTGACGCCGTAGGGGATACCAGCTCCTGGGACACCCGACAGATGTTTTTC.

There are a few counts of this clone. Possible read error: a much larger clone is one base away. This specimen includes other DNA sequences encoding the same CDR3. The chain is built from TRDV2 and TRDJ1; maybe TRDD3 (6 bases). Trimming removed 3 bases from V and 1 base from J, with 11 bases in between. CDR1 GEAIGNYY and CDR2 EKD come from the germline V gene. The CDR3 is 14 amino acids. The chain's CDR3 is CACDLMGGTDKLIF. The DNA for the CDR3 is TGTGCCTGTGACCTTATGGGGGGCACCGATAAACTCATCTTT.

The table lists this clone with a few counts. This DNA's translation and the protein TCRdb lists, from a much larger clone, do not match at residue 18, likely due to a read error; the protein shown is translated from the DNA. This chain links TRDV2 with TRDJ1; 13 nucleotides line up with TRDD3. Germline CDR1 reads GEAIGNYY; CDR2 reads EKD. This CDR3 has 20 residues. The CDR3 loop is CACDAITGGYAKGVTDKPIF. CDR3 nucleotide sequence: TGTGCCTGTGACGCTATTACTGGGGGATACGCGAAGGGGGTGACCGATAAACCCATCTTT.

To note about this clone: Translating this DNA gives a protein that differs at residue 9 from the TCRdb one, which belongs to a much larger clone; a read error is likely, and the protein shown is this translation. This sequence joins TRDV2 and TRDJ1; TRDD3 might be the D (6 bases). The germline CDR1 and CDR2 sequences are GEAIGNYY and EKD. Trimming cost V 0 bases and J 0 bases, with 13 bases left between them. This CDR3 has 16 residues. CDR3 DNA: TGTGCCTGTGACACCGTTGGGGGGGAAAACACCGATAAACTCATCTTT. It yields the protein CACDTVGGENTDKLIF.

The sample holds a few counts of this clone. This DNA translates differently at residue 4 from the TCRdb protein, which is that of a much larger clone; a read error is likely, and the protein shown is the DNA's own translation. The genes are TRDV2 and TRDJ1; tentative D call: TRDD3 (6 bases). This CDR3 has 15 residues. Trimming stripped 4 bases from V and 5 bases from J, with 19 bases between. Germline CDR1 is GEAIGNYY and CDR2 is EKD. CDR3 bases: TGTGCCTGTGAACCCTTGGGGGTAACAGGGGATAAACTCATCTTT. It yields the protein CACEPLGVTGDKLIF.

About this clone itself: A junction boundary mismatches the germline segment, possibly from a read error. Other DNA sequences in the sample encode the same CDR3. The chain uses TRDV1 and TRDJ1, with 9 bases matching TRDD3. The V gene's germline CDR1 is TSWWSYY and CDR2 QGS. The CDR3 length is 21 residues. The CDR3 sequence: CALGELTLRYWGTLPPDKLIF. The CDR3 DNA is TGTGCCCTTGGGGAACTTACCCTAAGGTACTGGGGGACCCTGCCCCCCGATAAACTCATCTTT.

This clone has only a few counts. TCRdb shows a much larger clone's protein in place of this DNA's translation, and the two differ at residue 16, likely through a read error; the protein shown is translated from the DNA. The gene calls are TRDV2 and TRDJ3, with TRDD3 matching over 8 bases. Germline CDR1 is GEAIGNYY and CDR2 is EKD. This CDR3 spans 19 amino acids. The CDR3: CACDTTGGYSSWDTRRMFF. In nucleotides, the CDR3 is TGTGCCTGTGACACCACTGGGGGCTATAGCTCCTGGGACACCCGACGGATGTTTTTC.

A remark on this clone: One end of the junction varies from germline; a read error may be responsible. V usage is TRDV2 and J usage is TRDJ1, with D possibly TRDD3 on 6 matching bases. Germline CDR1 is GEAIGNYY and CDR2 is EKD. The CDR3 runs to 15 residues. The CDR3, as DNA: TGTGCCTGTGACACTCTGGGGAATCACACCGATAAACCCATCTTT. As protein: CACDTLGNHTDKPIF.

In this sample, this clone turned up a few times. A far larger clone lies a single base away; this is likely a read error. The sample carries other DNA sequences with the same CDR3. The chain recombines TRDV2 with TRDJ1; 9 nucleotides align to TRDD3. CDR1 and CDR2 (germline): GEAIGNYY, EKD. V dropped 3 bases and J dropped 0; count of bases not matched to a gene: 13. This CDR3 spans 18 amino acids. The CDR3 spells CACDVLGDTEGHTDKLIF. CDR3 in DNA: TGTGCCTGTGACGTACTTGGGGATACGGAGGGGCACACCGATAAACTCATCTTT.

This clone has ten or more counts. A far larger clone is off by one base, so a read error is likely. The chain links TRDV2 to TRDJ1; either TRDD2 or TRDD3 may supply D (5 bases each). In germline, CDR1 is GEAIGNYY, CDR2 EKD. There are 22 residues in the CDR3. The DNA of the CDR3 is TGTGCCTGTGACCCGCTTCCAAATCTGCTGGGTCGAACCCTTGGGAACACCGATAAACCCATCTTT. Translating it yields CACDPLPNLLGRTLGNTDKPIF.

This clone was recorded a few times. The amino acid sequence in TCRdb belongs to a much larger clone and departs from this DNA's translation at residue 4, likely a sequencing read error; the sequence shown is translated from the DNA. This rearrangement joins TRDV2 to TRDJ1; TRDD2 might be the D (6 bases). Between the trimmed V and J ends, which lost 5 bases and 0 bases, there was a span of 21 bases. Germline CDR1 is GEAIGNYY and CDR2 is EKD. This CDR3 is 17 amino acids long. This CDR3 reads CACGTLLPRKDTDKLIF. The CDR3, as DNA: TGTGCCTGTGGCACTCTCCTTCCCCGGAAAGACACCGATAAACTCATCTTT.

This clone was detected a few times. The chain employs TRDV2 and TRDJ1; TRDD3 agrees at 10 bases. The CDR3 length is 17 residues. Looked up from germline, CDR1 is GEAIGNYY and CDR2 is EKD. V gave up 1 base and J gave up 0 bases; unmatched junction bases: 7. The CDR3 sequence: CACDTVLGDPYTDKLIF. DNA of the CDR3: TGTGCCTGTGACACGGTACTGGGGGATCCTTACACCGATAAACTCATCTTT.

For this clone: The protein TCRdb lists belongs to a much larger clone and differs from this DNA's translation at residue 6, which points to a read error; the protein shown is made from the DNA. The CDR3 loop reads CACDTTDRWGTRTDKLIF. The CDR3 nucleotides are TGTGCCTGTGACACCACAGACCGTTGGGGGACCCGCACCGATAAACTCATCTTT. The rearrangement uses TRDV2 and TRDJ1, with 7 bases identical to TRDD3. The CDR3 loop spans 18 amino acids. V dropped 0 bases and J dropped 1; count of bases not matched to a gene: 13. Germline V CDR1 and CDR2: GEAIGNYY, EKD.

This clone is medium-sized. Additional DNA sequences in this sample encode the identical CDR3. The rearrangement uses TRDV2 and TRDJ1, with D unclear. Germline V gene data show CDR1 as GEAIGNYY and CDR2 as EKD. This CDR3 comprises 14 residues. Trimming pared 0 bases from V and 4 bases from J, leaving 11 bases between. CDR3 in DNA: TGTGCCTGTGACACCGTCCAGGAGGGCGATAAACTCATCTTT. Its protein is CACDTVQEGDKLIF.

V usage is TRDV2 and J usage is TRDJ1, with D maybe TRDD3 (6 bases). The germline V gene has CDR1 GEAIGNYY and CDR2 EKD. The CDR3 totals 15 residues. V lost 2 bases and J 1 base, leaving 13 bases between the germline ends. The CDR3 nucleotides read TGTGCCTGTGACAAAGTGGGGGTCGCCACCGATAAACTCATCTTT. Translated, it gives CACDKVGVATDKLIF.